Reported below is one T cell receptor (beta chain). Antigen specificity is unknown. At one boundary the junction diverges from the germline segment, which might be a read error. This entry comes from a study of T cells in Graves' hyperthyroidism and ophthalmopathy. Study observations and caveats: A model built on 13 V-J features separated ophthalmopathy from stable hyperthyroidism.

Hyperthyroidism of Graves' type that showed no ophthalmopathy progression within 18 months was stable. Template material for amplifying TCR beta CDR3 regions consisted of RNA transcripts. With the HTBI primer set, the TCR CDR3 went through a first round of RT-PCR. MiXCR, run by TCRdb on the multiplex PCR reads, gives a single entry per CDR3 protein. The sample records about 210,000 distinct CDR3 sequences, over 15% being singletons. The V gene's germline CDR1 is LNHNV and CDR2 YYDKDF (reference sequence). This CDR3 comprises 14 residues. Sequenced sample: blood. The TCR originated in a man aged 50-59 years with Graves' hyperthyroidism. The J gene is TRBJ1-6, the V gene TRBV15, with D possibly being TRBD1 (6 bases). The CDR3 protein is CATSRTVSNSPLRF. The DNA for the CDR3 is TGTGCCACCAGCCGGACAGTATCTAATTCACCCCTCCGCTTT.